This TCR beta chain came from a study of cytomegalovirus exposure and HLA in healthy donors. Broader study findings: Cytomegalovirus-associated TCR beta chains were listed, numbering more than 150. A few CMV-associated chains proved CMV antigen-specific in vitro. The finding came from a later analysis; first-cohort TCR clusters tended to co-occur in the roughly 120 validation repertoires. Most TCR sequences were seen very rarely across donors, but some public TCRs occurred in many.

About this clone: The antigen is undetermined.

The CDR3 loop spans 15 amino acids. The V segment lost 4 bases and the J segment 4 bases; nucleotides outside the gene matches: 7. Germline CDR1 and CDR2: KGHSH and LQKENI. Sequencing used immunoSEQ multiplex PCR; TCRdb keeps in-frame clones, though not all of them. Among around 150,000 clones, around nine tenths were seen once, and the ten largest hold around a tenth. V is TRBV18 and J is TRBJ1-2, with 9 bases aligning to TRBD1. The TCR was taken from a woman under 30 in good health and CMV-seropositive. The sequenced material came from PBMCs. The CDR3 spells CASSLTGGAGYGYTF. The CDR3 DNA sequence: TGTGCCAGCTCACTCACAGGGGGCGCTGGCTATGGCTACACCTTC.